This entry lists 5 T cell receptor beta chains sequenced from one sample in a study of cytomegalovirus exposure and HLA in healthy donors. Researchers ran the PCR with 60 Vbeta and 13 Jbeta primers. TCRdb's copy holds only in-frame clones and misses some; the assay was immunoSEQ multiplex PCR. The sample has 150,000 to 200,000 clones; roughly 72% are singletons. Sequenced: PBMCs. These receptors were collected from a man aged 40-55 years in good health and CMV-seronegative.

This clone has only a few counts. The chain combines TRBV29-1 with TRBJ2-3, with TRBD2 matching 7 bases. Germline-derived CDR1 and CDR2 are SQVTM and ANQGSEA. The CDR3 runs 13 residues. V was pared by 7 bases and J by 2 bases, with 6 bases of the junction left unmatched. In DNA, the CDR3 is TGCAGCGGGGGGGGAGGGTACACAGATACGCAGTATTTT. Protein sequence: CSGGGGYTDTQYF.

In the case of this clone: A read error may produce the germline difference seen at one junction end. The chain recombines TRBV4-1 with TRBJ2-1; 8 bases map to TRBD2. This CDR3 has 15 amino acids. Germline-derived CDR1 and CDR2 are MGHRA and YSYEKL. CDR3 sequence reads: CASSQVASGYNGQFF. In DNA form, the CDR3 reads TGCGCCAGCAGCCAAGTGGCTAGCGGGTACAATGGGCAGTTCTTC.

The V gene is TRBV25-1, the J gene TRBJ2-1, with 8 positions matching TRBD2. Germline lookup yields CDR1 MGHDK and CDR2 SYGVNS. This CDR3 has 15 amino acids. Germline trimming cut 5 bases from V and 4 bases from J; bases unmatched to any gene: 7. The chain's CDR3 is CASSPTGGTYNEQFF. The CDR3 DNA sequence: TGTGCCAGCAGTCCGACGGGAGGGACTTACAATGAGCAGTTCTTC.

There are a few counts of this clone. CDR3: CASSRDSYTDNEQFF. CDR3 nucleotides: TGTGCCAGCAGCCGGGACTCTTATACGGACAATGAGCAGTTCTTC. The chain combines TRBV7-3 with TRBJ2-1; D may be TRBD2 (6 bases). In germline, CDR1 is SGHTA, CDR2 FQGTGA. V was cut by 5 bases and J by 5 bases, with 16 bases left in between. The CDR3 is 15 amino acids.

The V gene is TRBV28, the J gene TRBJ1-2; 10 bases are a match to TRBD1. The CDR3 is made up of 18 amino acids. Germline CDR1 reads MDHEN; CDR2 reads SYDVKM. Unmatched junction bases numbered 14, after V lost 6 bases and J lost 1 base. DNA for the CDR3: TGTGCCAGCAGAAAAAACCGGGACAGGGGCCCTTTTAACTATGGCTACACCTTC. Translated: CASRKNRDRGPFNYGYTF.